Each of the 4 T cell receptor beta chains below was sequenced from the same sample in a study of spatial heterogeneity in lung cancer. TCRdb reprocessed the 5' RACE reads with MiXCR, giving one entry per CDR3 protein. The table records under 150,000 distinct CDR3 sequences, 12% of them present only once. Time point reported: blood at routine non-recurrence follow-up after resection. The authors sequenced whole RNA from tumor, nontumor lung or frozen PBMC without sorting. This sample comprised PBMCs, obtained at follow-up. The source of these receptors is a male donor with early-stage non-small cell lung cancer.

The J gene is TRBJ1-2, the V gene TRBV4-2, with 9 positions matching TRBD1. The CDR3 is made up of 17 amino acids. Germline V lookup: CDR1 LGHNA, CDR2 YNFKEQ. The junction had 15 bases not matched to a gene; V was cut back by 3 bases and J by 7 bases. CDR3 sequence: CASSQEGFLTGGSGYTF. The CDR3 DNA follows: TGTGCCAGCAGCCAGGAAGGTTTCCTTACAGGGGGCTCTGGCTACACCTTC.

In this sample, this clonotype turned up a few times. The chain recombines TRBV2 with TRBJ1-6; D possibly corresponds to TRBD1 (5 bases). V was pared by 6 bases and J by 5 bases, with 8 bases between. The germline gives CDR1 SNHLY, CDR2 FYNNEI. This CDR3 has 13 residues. DNA of the CDR3: TGTGCCAGCAGCAGGGAGGATAATTCACCCCTCCACTTT. Its protein is CASSREDNSPLHF.

This clonotype was detected once. A much more abundant neighbour one base away suggests this may be a read error. J is TRBJ2-2 and V is TRBV11-2; D may be TRBD1 or TRBD2 (5 bases each). Germline lookup yields CDR1 SGHAT and CDR2 FQNNGV. V was pared by 5 bases and J by 1 base, with 11 bases between. The length of the CDR3 is 15 residues. CDR3 amino acids: CASSPGTRNTGELFF. The CDR3 DNA reads TGTGCCAGCAGCCCTGGGACGAGGAACACCGGGGAGCTGTTTTTT.

This clonotype was seen a handful of times. J is TRBJ2-7 and V is TRBV5-1; 8 bases line up with TRBD1. There are 15 residues in the CDR3. The J segment lost 2 bases and the V segment lost 4 bases, leaving 8 bases of the junction unmatched. Germline CDR1 and CDR2: SGHRS and YFSETQ. CDR3 sequence (DNA): TGCGCCAGCAGCCGGACCGGGACAGGAGCCTACGAGCAGTACTTC. It specifies CASSRTGTGAYEQYF.